This paragraph covers one TCR beta chain sequence. The CDR3 length is 15 residues. TCRdb recomputed calls from the 5' RACE reads with MiXCR, one row per CDR3 protein. The repertoire holds around 420,000 distinct CDR3 sequences, 24% seen once, with around 8.7% in the top ten. This entry is derived from a study of T-cell memory formation after mild COVID-19. This TCR came from an adult woman who had mild COVID-19 (a few samples of this study predate the infection). Cell type and time point are not known. V usage is TRBV21-1 and J usage is TRBJ2-7; the tabulated D call, TRBD1, remains unverified against the DNA. TRBV21-1 is marked as a pseudogene. The material sequenced was PBMCs or a T cell subset sorted from them (not recorded which). The CDR3 region is CASSKRGAQSYEQYF. As DNA, the CDR3 is TGTGCCAGCAGCAAGCGGGGGGCTCAATCCTACGAGCAGTACTTC.